What follows are 9 T cell receptor beta chains derived from one specimen sequenced in a study of blood T cell repertoires in COVID-19. The assay was immunoSEQ multiplex PCR, and TCRdb's table has in-frame clones only and misses some. The profile shows some 5,700 clones, 82% of them singletons. The sequenced sample was peripheral blood. These receptors were obtained from a human donor with active COVID-19. The donor label of this sample is uncertain.

V is TRBV6-2 or TRBV6-3 and J is TRBJ2-7; D is undetermined. V lost 6 bases and J 3 bases, leaving 15 bases between the germline ends. The CDR3 covers 14 residues. Germline assignment: CDR1 MNHEY and CDR2 SVGEGT. CDR3 residues: CASSLSGGLYEQYF. The CDR3 bases are TGTGCCAGCAGCCTATCTGGCGGTCTCTACGAGCAGTACTTC.

This clone was observed once. V gene TRBV27 combines with J gene TRBJ2-7, with TRBD2 identical over 9 bases. The CDR3 consists of 15 residues. V dropped 6 bases and J dropped 7; count of bases not matched to a gene: 13. Germline CDR1 and CDR2: MNHEY and SMNVEV (reference sequence). The DNA for the CDR3 is TGTGCCAGCAGCCTGGTCACTAGCGGGTCGAGGGAGCAGTACTTC. As protein: CASSLVTSGSREQYF.

The chain combines TRBV6-2 or TRBV6-3 with TRBJ2-2, with D possibly being TRBD1 (5 bases). The CDR3 loop spans 16 amino acids. The germline gives CDR1 MNHEY, CDR2 SVGEGT. Trimming took off 6 bases at V and 0 bases at J, with 14 bases between the two ends. The CDR3 loop is CASSRGQPANTGELFF. The CDR3 DNA follows: TGTGCCAGCAGCCGCGGACAACCCGCGAACACCGGGGAGCTGTTTTTT.

The rearrangement uses TRBV5-1 and TRBJ2-5; 8 nucleotides match TRBD1. CDR1 SGHRS and CDR2 YFSETQ come from the germline V gene. This CDR3 has 14 residues. Losses at the gene ends were 4 bases for V and 5 bases for J; bases not matched to a gene: 7. CDR3 residues: CASSNQGAWETQYF. CDR3 DNA: TGCGCCAGCAGCAATCAGGGGGCTTGGGAGACCCAGTACTTC.

The genes are TRBV20-1 and TRBJ2-5; 10 bases map to TRBD1. The germline V gene encodes CDR1 DFQATT and CDR2 SNEGSKA (reference sequence). The CDR3 has 11 residues. The chain's CDR3 is CRPGQGETQYF. In DNA, the CDR3 is TGCAGACCGGGACAGGGGGAGACCCAGTACTTC.

The gene calls are TRBV19 and TRBJ2-2; D perhaps matches TRBD1 (6 bases). From germline, CDR1 is LNHDA and CDR2 SQIVND (reference sequence). Between the trimmed V and J ends, which lost 4 bases and 4 bases, there was a span of 10 bases. The CDR3 totals 14 residues. CDR3 region: CASSTGAFTGELFF. The CDR3 DNA sequence: TGTGCCAGTAGTACAGGGGCCTTCACCGGGGAGCTGTTTTTT.

The rearrangement joins TRBV10-3 to TRBJ2-2; 7 bases align to TRBD2. The CDR3 runs to 16 residues. V lost 6 bases, J lost 6 bases, and 13 bases stayed unmatched. Germline V gene sequence: CDR1 ENHRY, CDR2 SYGVKD. CDR3 in amino acids: CAISGLSGGESGELFF. The CDR3 DNA reads as TGTGCCATCAGCGGACTTTCGGGGGGAGAGTCCGGGGAGCTGTTTTTT.

This clone was observed a single time. This chain uses TRBV5-8 with TRBJ2-1, with 7 positions matching TRBD1. V was clipped by 1 base and J by 4 bases; unmatched bases: 5. Germline loops: CDR1 SGHTS, CDR2 YDEGEE. The CDR3 contains 15 residues. As DNA, the CDR3 is TGTGCCAGCAGCTTGTCCCGGGACAGATACAATGAGCAGTTCTTC. It codes for CASSLSRDRYNEQFF.

The genes are TRBV28 and TRBJ1-2; 11 bases match TRBD1. Germline-derived CDR1 and CDR2 are MDHEN and SYDVKM. This CDR3 is 14 amino acids long. The trim removed 5 bases at V and 8 bases at J, leaving 7 bases unmatched. In nucleotides, the CDR3 is TGTGCCAGCAGTCCCGGGACAGGGGGGATCGGCTACACCTTC. The encoded protein is CASSPGTGGIGYTF.